This TCR beta chain emerged from a study of cytomegalovirus exposure and HLA in healthy donors. Study observations and caveats: Investigators reported 150 to 200 TCR beta chains as tied to cytomegalovirus. Rare TCR sequences dominated, though some public TCRs recurred in many donors. A few of the chains that were CMV-associated were confirmed in vitro to be specific for CMV antigens.

This CDR3 contains 17 residues. Germline lookup yields CDR1 KGHSH and CDR2 LQKENI. The V gene lost 3 bases and the J gene lost 6 bases, with 18 bases spanning the gap. The donors were members of the validation cohort comprising approximately 110 subjects, separate from the roughly 650-subject first cohort. Some clones are missing from TCRdb's copy, which holds only in-frame ones; the method was immunoSEQ multiplex PCR. The table has approximately 260,000 clones, 80% to 90% seen once. Note on this clone: Its antigen is not identified.

The sequenced sample consisted of PBMCs. V and J are TRBV18 and TRBJ1-6, with D perhaps matching TRBD1 (5 bases). The receptor was derived from a woman between 18 and 29 years old in good health and CMV-seronegative. The CDR3 bases are TGTGCCAGCTCACCTGTGGGATCTGGGGCCTTTAATTCACCCCTCCACTTT. Its translation: CASSPVGSGAFNSPLHF.